What follows describes a single TCR beta chain. The antigen is undetermined. This entry comes from a study of shared clonotypes between healthy human individuals. Study-wide points: Naive CD4 clonotypes overlapped across a few donors at approximately 5%. Clonotypes which were not shared had lower generation probabilities than clonotypes that all four donors shared.

Assay used: immunoSEQ multiplex PCR; TCRdb lists only in-frame clones, some missing. Of roughly 520,000 clones in the sample, 90% to 97% were seen once. The TCR comes from a young woman in good health. The specimen was naive CD4+ T cells sorted from blood. Subset indicated: CD45RA+ positively selected.

The CDR3 DNA follows: TGTGCCAGCAGTGCCACCGGGACAGGGAAAGGTGGCTACACCTTC. This encodes CASSATGTGKGGYTF. V and J are TRBV28 and TRBJ1-2; TRBD1 aligns across 9 bases. The germline gives CDR1 MDHEN, CDR2 SYDVKM. V lost 5 bases to trimming and J lost 7 bases; unmatched junction nucleotides: 11. The CDR3 runs 15 residues.